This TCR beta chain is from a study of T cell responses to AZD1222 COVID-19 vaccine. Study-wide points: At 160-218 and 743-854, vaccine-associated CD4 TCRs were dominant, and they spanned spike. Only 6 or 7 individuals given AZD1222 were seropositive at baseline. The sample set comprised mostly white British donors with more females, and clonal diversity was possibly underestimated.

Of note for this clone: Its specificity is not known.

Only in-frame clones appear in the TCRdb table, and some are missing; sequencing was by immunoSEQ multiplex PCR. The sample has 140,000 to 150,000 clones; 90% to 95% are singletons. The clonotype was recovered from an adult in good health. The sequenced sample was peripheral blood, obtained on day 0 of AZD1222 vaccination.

The chain's CDR3 is CASRASGRYEQYF. The CDR3 DNA reads TGTGCCAGCAGGGCAAGCGGGAGATACGAGCAGTACTTC. This chain joins TRBV6-5 and TRBJ2-7; TRBD2 matches at 8 bases. Germline CDR1 MNHEY, CDR2 SVGAGI. V dropped 6 bases and J dropped 4; count of bases not matched to a gene: 5. The CDR3 runs 13 residues.